One sample yielded the 12 T cell receptor beta chains listed below, sequenced in a study of EBV T-cell therapy then PD-1 blockade in nasopharyngeal carcinoma. Assay used: immunoSEQ multiplex PCR; TCRdb lists only in-frame clones, some missing. This sample yields about 14,000 clones, of which roughly 80% are seen a single time; 25% to 40% belongs to the top ten. Specified treatment: AdE1-LMPpoly-expanded autologous EBV-specific T-cell therapy followed by anti-PD-1 nivolumab. Their antigens remain unidentified. The source was CD8+ T cells from blood, collected around day 99 from a patient whose treatment included autologous EBV-specific T cells and nivolumab. The source of these receptors is a middle-aged man with nasopharyngeal carcinoma.

The V gene is TRBV2, the J gene TRBJ2-7; 7 bases are shared with TRBD2. With V trimmed by 3 bases and J by 3 bases, 8 bases remained unmatched. Germline-derived CDR1 and CDR2 are SNHLY and FYNNEI. CDR3 length: 15 amino acids. The CDR3, as DNA: TGTGCCAGCAGTGAGGGGGGGTACCCTCGCTACGAGCAGTACTTC. Amino acid sequence: CASSEGGYPRYEQYF.

This clone is medium-sized. The chain is built from TRBV6-4 and TRBJ2-1; TRBD2 matches 11 bases. The CDR3 is 15 residues long. The J segment lost 9 bases and the V segment lost 2 bases, leaving 6 bases of the junction unmatched. Per germline, CDR1 MRHNA and CDR2 SNTAGT. The CDR3 loop is CASSDTLAGGSEQFF. In DNA, the CDR3 is TGTGCCAGCAGTGACACCCTAGCGGGGGGAAGTGAGCAGTTCTTC.

This clone was seen more than once but under ten times. V gene TRBV4-2 combines with J gene TRBJ2-3; 7 bases are a match to TRBD2. The V and J ends lost 4 bases and 4 bases, in that order; junction bases with no gene match: 5. There are 14 residues in the CDR3. The germline CDR1 and CDR2 sequences are LGHNA and YNFKEQ. CDR3 sequence (DNA): TGTGCCAGCAGCCGCCTGGCGGGGGCAGATACGCAGTATTTT. Protein sequence: CASSRLAGADTQYF.

The chain couples TRBV9 to TRBJ2-3; 7 positions match TRBD2. The CDR3 length is 15 residues. With V trimmed by 1 base and J by 1 base, 3 bases remained unmatched. The germline CDR1 and CDR2 sequences are SGDLS and YYNGEE. The CDR3 DNA follows: TGTGCCAGCAGCGTACAAACTAGCGGCACAGATACGCAGTATTTT. The encoded protein is CASSVQTSGTDTQYF.

The rearrangement links TRBV16 to TRBJ1-4; D gene unclear. V was cut by 4 bases and J by 4 bases, with 13 bases left in between. Germline values: CDR1 KGHSY, CDR2 FQNENV. This CDR3 region has 15 residues. As DNA, the CDR3 is TGTGCCAGCAGCCCACCCTGGGCTGGTAATGAAAAACTGTTTTTT. Protein: CASSPPWAGNEKLFF.

The chain uses TRBV7-9 and TRBJ2-6; TRBD2 is a possible D gene (5 bases). Germline CDR1 reads SEHNR; CDR2 reads FQNEAQ (reference sequence). This CDR3 comprises 17 residues. V dropped 4 bases and J dropped 0 bases, with 13 bases sitting between them. The CDR3 nucleotides are TGTGCCAGCAGCTCTTCTCGGGGTTTCTCTGGGGCCAACGTCCTGACTTTC. It specifies CASSSSRGFSGANVLTF.

The sample holds a few counts of this clone. Here the CDR3 reads CASTYSSLFHSPLHF. The CDR3, as DNA: TGTGCCAGCACCTACTCGAGTCTCTTCCATTCACCCCTCCACTTT. The chain combines TRBV28 with TRBJ1-6; D gene unclear. Trimming shortened V by 7 bases and J by 8 bases, and 18 bases separated the two germline ends. This CDR3 has 15 residues. CDR1 MDHEN and CDR2 SYDVKM come from the germline V gene.

This chain joins TRBV9 and TRBJ2-3, with 15 bases aligning to TRBD2. Germline trimming cut 0 bases from V and 3 bases from J; bases unmatched to any gene: 2. The germline gives CDR1 SGDLS, CDR2 YYNGEE. The CDR3 runs 17 residues. CDR3 nucleotides: TGTGCCAGCAGCGTAGTGGGACTAGCGGGGGGTACAGATACGCAGTATTTT. Residues: CASSVVGLAGGTDTQYF. Together with reference TRBV9 and TRBJ2-3, the CDR3 gives the full variable domain: DSGVTQTPKHLITATGQRVTLRCSPRSGDLSVYWYQQSLDQGLQFLIQYYNGEERAKGNILERFSAQQFPDLHSELNLSSLELGDSALYFCASSVVGLAGGTDTQYFGPGTRLTVL.

The chain uses TRBV5-1 and TRBJ1-2; D unclear. The CDR3 runs to 12 residues. V shed 5 bases and J shed 3 bases, with 8 bases lying between them. Germline V gives CDR1 SGHRS, CDR2 YFSETQ. The CDR3 region has the DNA TGCGCCAGCAGGGGAGATTACTATGGCTACACCTTC. Its translation: CASRGDYYGYTF.

The V and J genes are TRBV7-6 and TRBJ2-1, with D tentatively TRBD2 (6 bases). V was trimmed by 4 bases and J by 4 bases, leaving 8 bases between them. Germline CDR1 SGHVS, CDR2 FNYEAQ. The CDR3 length is 13 residues. The CDR3 loop reads CASSSSGYNEQFF. CDR3 nucleotides: TGTGCCAGCAGCTCCAGCGGGTACAATGAGCAGTTCTTC.

The V call is TRBV23-1, the J call TRBJ2-7; D gene unclear. TRBV23-1 is designated an ORF whose function remains uncertain. Trimming left V 7 bases short and J 4 bases short, with 11 bases between. This CDR3 is built from 12 residues. The CDR3 DNA is TGCGCCAGCAATGTTCGCTGTTACGAGCAGTACTTC. Protein: CASNVRCYEQYF.

The chain combines TRBV6-2 or TRBV6-3 with TRBJ1-5, with TRBD1 as a possible D gene (5 bases). Trimming removed 0 bases from V and 2 bases from J, with 14 bases in between. The CDR3 is made up of 17 amino acids. From germline, CDR1 is MNHEY and CDR2 SVGEGT. Here the CDR3 reads CASSYSSGGGGNQPQHF. The CDR3 nucleotides read TGTGCCAGCAGTTACTCGTCGGGGGGAGGGGGCAATCAGCCCCAGCATTTT.